These T cell receptor beta chains were read from a single sample in a study of T cell repertoires in cytomegalovirus infection. TCRdb recomputed calls from the reads with MiXCR, one row per CDR3 protein. This table holds about 890,000 distinct CDR3 sequences, around 32% found once. For these receptors, no antigen is known. The specimen comprised cultured CD8+ T cells from PBMCs, sampled from culture after CMV antigen stimulation. The receptors originated from a human donor in good health (CMV status not recorded). Some clones in this sample may be carry-over from other donors' samples. Both conserved end residues are trimmed from each CDR3.

J gene	V gene	CDR3 protein
TRBJ2-1	TRBV20-1	SATGNSYNEQF
TRBJ2-1	TRBV20-1	SARDPGRDNEQF
TRBJ2-6	TRBV20-1	SAEGSYSGANVLT
TRBJ1-3	TRBV5-1	ASSPLPGQGSDTIY
TRBJ2-1	TRBV7-2	ASSFGGGAWYNEQF
TRBJ1-1	TRBV29-1	SVGVSPGAF
TRBJ2-5	TRBV20-1	SARRGRTEASSETQY
TRBJ2-5	TRBV10-3	ATRASQETQY
TRBJ2-6	TRBV27	ASSLTEANVLT
TRBJ2-2	TRBV6-2/TRBV6-3	ASIFVGSTGELF
TRBJ2-1	TRBV5-4	ASSWGGIEQF
TRBJ1-5	TRBV5-5	ASSLRTGGNQPQH
TRBJ2-3	TRBV6-5	ASSRTEVADTQY
TRBJ2-5	TRBV20-1	SARDGGGQETQY
TRBJ2-2	TRBV29-1	SGVDGNTGELF
TRBJ2-2	TRBV6-1	ASSEWDRGIYTGELF
TRBJ1-1	TRBV3-1	ASSTTEGGEGAF
TRBJ2-5	TRBV4-1	ASSPSSGGSQETQY
TRBJ2-1	TRBV4-1	ASSQEGDHNEQF
TRBJ2-7	TRBV20-1	SARGTSGPYEQY
TRBJ1-2	TRBV12-3/TRBV12-4	ASSSPGGTGYT
TRBJ1-1	TRBV6-5	ASSGGGGGTEAF
TRBJ2-7	TRBV27	ASSLGHPFEQY
TRBJ2-3	TRBV27	ASSLSPFSADTQY
TRBJ1-2	TRBV7-3	ASSLGQERGGYT
TRBJ2-6	TRBV9	ASSVKGPTPSGANVLT
TRBJ2-5	TRBV5-6	ASSSIGQLQETQY
TRBJ1-2	TRBV5-1	ASKTGGVGYT
TRBJ2-7	TRBV6-5	ASSYPRKGGGRYEQY